The sequence of this T cell receptor beta chain was determined in a study of blood T cells in healthy people across ages. A second PCR of about 7 to 11 cycles used a sample-barcoded 5' primer and a J-beta primer mix. A single record per CDR3 protein comes from TCRdb applying MiXCR to the 5' RACE reads. Found here are roughly 1,000,000 distinct CDR3 sequences, less than 25% of them singletons; the top ten hold less than 0.75%. Study-wide results and limits: Observed TCR beta diversity showed a strong correlation with the percentage of naive T cells as measured by flow cytometry.

Those donating, healthy Caucasian individuals from Russia, were aged roughly 6 to 95. Only a few counts were recorded for this clonotype. Its antigen remains unidentified. This same sample was also part of a study on T cells of mothers and their children. That report notes: Material was donated by three healthy Caucasian mothers and their six children.

The clonotype comes from a girl aged 2 to 9 in good health. Sequenced material: blood.

Here the CDR3 reads CASSPGGTAKNIQYF. In DNA, the CDR3 is TGTGCCAGCAGCCCAGGGGGCACGGCCAAAAACATTCAGTACTTC. The V gene is TRBV5-6, the J gene TRBJ2-4; 8 nucleotides match TRBD1. Per the germline V gene, CDR1 is SGHDT and CDR2 is YYEEEE. J lost 1 base, V lost 4 bases, and 4 bases had no gene match. The CDR3 has 15 amino acids.